This T cell receptor (beta chain) was observed in a study of control samples from healthy donors and cancer patients. V lost 6 bases to trimming and J lost 5 bases; unmatched junction nucleotides: 6. Germline V CDR1 and CDR2: MNHEY, SVGEGT. The length of the CDR3 is 14 residues. Clones were sequenced by immunoSEQ multiplex PCR, and TCRdb holds only the in-frame ones, with some missing. Here the sample spans roughly 100,000 clones, about 88% being singletons. This clonotype was sampled from a woman between 45 and 60 years old in good health. Material for sequencing was blood. The chain combines TRBV6-2 or TRBV6-3 with TRBJ2-1, with 8 bases lining up with TRBD2. CDR3 in DNA: TGTGCCAGCAGCGACCCGGGGGGGAACAATGAGCAGTTCTTC. Protein: CASSDPGGNNEQFF.